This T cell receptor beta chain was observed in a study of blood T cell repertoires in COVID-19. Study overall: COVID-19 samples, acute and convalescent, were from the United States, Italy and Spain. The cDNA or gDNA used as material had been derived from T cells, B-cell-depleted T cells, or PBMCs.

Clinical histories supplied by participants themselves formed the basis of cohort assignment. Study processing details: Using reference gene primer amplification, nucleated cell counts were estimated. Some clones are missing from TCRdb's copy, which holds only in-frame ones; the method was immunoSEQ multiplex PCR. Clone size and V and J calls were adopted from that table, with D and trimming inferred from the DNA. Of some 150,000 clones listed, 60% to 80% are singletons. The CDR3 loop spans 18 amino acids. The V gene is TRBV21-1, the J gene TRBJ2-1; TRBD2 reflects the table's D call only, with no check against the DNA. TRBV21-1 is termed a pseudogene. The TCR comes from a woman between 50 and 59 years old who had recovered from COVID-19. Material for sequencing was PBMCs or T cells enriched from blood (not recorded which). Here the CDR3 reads CARTGTSGTPSSYNEQFF. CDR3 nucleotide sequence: TGTGCCCGAACCGGGACTAGCGGGACCCCGAGCTCCTACAATGAGCAGTTCTTC.